Below, 10 T cell receptor beta chains from the same sample are listed, as sequenced in a study of T cells in Graves' hyperthyroidism and ophthalmopathy. RNA transcripts were the template for amplifying TCR beta CDR3 regions. When the TCR CDR3 underwent first-round RT-PCR, the HTBI primer set was used. TCRdb ran MiXCR on the multiplex PCR reads and lists one entry per CDR3 protein. The repertoire consists of under 300,000 distinct CDR3 sequences, with about 13% occurring once and the leading ten covering 7.9%. Sequencing was performed on blood. All receptors derive from a woman in her thirties or forties with Graves' hyperthyroidism.

This clonotype was detected many times. V is TRBV27 and J is TRBJ2-5; D gene uncertain. The V gene's germline CDR1 is MNHEY and CDR2 SMNVEV (reference sequence). The CDR3 loop spans 13 amino acids. V lost 6 bases to trimming and J lost 5 bases, with 13 bases between them. The CDR3 sequence: CASRLLGFETQYF. The DNA for the CDR3 is TGTGCCAGCAGATTACTTGGGTTTGAGACCCAGTACTTC.

V usage is TRBV18 and J usage is TRBJ2-7; the match to TRBD2 covers 10 bases. The germline CDR1 and CDR2 sequences are KGHSH and LQKENI. The CDR3 runs 15 residues. Trimming removed 3 bases from V and 1 base from J; junction bases left unmatched: 3. CDR3 nucleotide sequence: TGTGCCAGCTCACCCGGGACTAGCGTGTCCTACGAGCAGTACTTC. Translation gives CASSPGTSVSYEQYF.

This clonotype was counted many times. The chain recombines TRBV2 with TRBJ1-4; TRBD1 might be the D (5 bases). V gave up 6 bases and J gave up 0 bases, with 8 bases separating them. This CDR3 has 14 amino acids. CDR1 and CDR2 from the germline V gene are SNHLY and FYNNEI. DNA of the CDR3: TGTGCCAGCAGGCAGGGCTCAACTAATGAAAAACTGTTTTTT. Protein sequence: CASRQGSTNEKLFF.

The table lists this clonotype with many counts. The gene calls are TRBV3-1 and TRBJ2-7, with 7 bases that match TRBD1. V trimming: 1 base; J trimming: 3 bases; junction bases outside the gene matches: 6. The CDR3 runs 15 residues. Germline CDR1 LGHDT, CDR2 YNNKEL (reference sequence). CDR3 DNA: TGTGCCAGCAGCCAAGGGGGCAGGGGGATCTACGAGCAGTACTTC. Its translation: CASSQGGRGIYEQYF.

This clonotype was counted ten times or more. The V gene is TRBV2, the J gene TRBJ2-7; D gene uncertain. The CDR3 is made up of 11 amino acids. Germline CDR1 is SNHLY and CDR2 is FYNNEI. V shed 6 bases and J shed 3 bases, with 6 bases lying between them. CDR3 nucleotide sequence: TGTGCCAGCAGGCAGATCTACGAGCAGTACTTC. Amino acids: CASRQIYEQYF.

Only a few counts were recorded for this clonotype. This chain uses TRBV29-1 with TRBJ2-1; TRBD2 aligns across 9 bases. CDR3 length: 10 residues. Losses at the gene ends were 8 bases for V and 8 bases for J; bases not matched to a gene: 1. Per germline, CDR1 SQVTM and CDR2 ANQGSEA. The DNA for the CDR3 is TGCAGCTGCGGGGGGGATGAGCAGTTCTTC. This translates into CSCGGDEQFF.

This clonotype was seen a few times. The V gene is TRBV7-8, the J gene TRBJ2-1; 7 bases are a match to TRBD2. CDR1 SGHVS and CDR2 FQNEAQ come from the germline V gene. The CDR3 has 16 residues. J gave up 7 bases and V 2 bases, and 11 bases lay outside the gene matches. This CDR3 is CASSLSWGSGNNEQFF. The DNA for the CDR3 is TGTGCCAGCAGCTTATCGTGGGGGAGCGGGAATAATGAGCAGTTCTTC.

This chain uses TRBV27 with TRBJ2-1; TRBD2 aligns across 10 bases. Germline CDR1 MNHEY, CDR2 SMNVEV (reference sequence). V dropped 5 bases and J dropped 6; count of bases not matched to a gene: 10. The CDR3 consists of 16 residues. The CDR3 is CASSPPSGRARNEQFF. The CDR3 DNA sequence: TGTGCCAGCAGTCCGCCGAGCGGGAGGGCCCGCAATGAGCAGTTCTTC.

This clonotype appeared many times. The chain recombines TRBV15 with TRBJ2-3; D call uncertain. The CDR3 consists of 12 residues. V shed 3 bases and J shed 9 bases, with 10 bases lying between them. Per the germline V gene, CDR1 is LNHNV and CDR2 is YYDKDF (reference sequence). CDR3 nucleotides: TGTGCCACCAGCAGGGATGATGGGACGCAGTATTTT. Protein: CATSRDDGTQYF. Together with reference TRBV15 and TRBJ2-3, the CDR3 gives the full variable domain: DAMVIQNPRYQVTQFGKPVTLSCSQTLNHNVMYWYQQKSSQAPKLLFHYYDKDFNNEADTPDNFQSRRPNTSFCFLDIRSPGLGDTAMYLCATSRDDGTQYFGPGTRLTVL.

This clonotype showed up many times. The gene calls are TRBV2 and TRBJ2-5; D may be TRBD2 (6 bases). Germline V gene data show CDR1 as SNHLY and CDR2 as FYNNEI. CDR3 length: 15 amino acids. Trimming cost V 6 bases and J 5 bases, with 19 bases left between them. The CDR3 sequence is CASSSTGLPEETQYF. As DNA, the CDR3 is TGTGCCAGCAGCTCAACGGGACTCCCTGAGGAGACCCAGTACTTC. The full variable domain, its missing parts supplied by reference TRBV2 and TRBJ2-5, is EPEVTQTPSHQVTQMGQEVILRCVPISNHLYFYWYRQILGQKVEFLVSFYNNEISEKSEIFDDQFSVERPDGSNFTLKIRSTKLEDSAMYFCASSSTGLPEETQYFGPGTRLLVL.